This paragraph reports one T cell receptor beta chain. What it binds is not known. The ViraFEST assay expanded antigen-specific CD4+ T cells with viral peptide pools before sequencing. Culture lasted 10 days before CD4+ T cell isolation. Either the BNT162b2 or mRNA-1273 vaccine was given to participants in two doses. None of these healthy vaccinees had been infected with SARS-CoV-2 before vaccination. These data come from a study of vaccination effects on CD4 cells after COVID-19. Produced via immunoSEQ multiplex PCR; TCRdb's table is partial and in-frame only. Here the sample spans tens of thousands of clones, 72% being singletons. Whole-study findings and limits: There was only 1 of 255 vaccine-induced clones in healthy vaccinees that cross-reacted with common cold coronaviruses.

CDR1 and CDR2 (germline): SGHTA, FQGNSA. V shed 4 bases and J shed 6 bases, with 10 bases lying between them. The CDR3 runs to 12 residues. The source is a human donor who received a COVID-19 vaccine. The sample consisted of CD4+ T cells from PBMCs cultured with HCoV-229E spike peptides, taken after COVID-19 vaccination. The J gene is TRBJ2-7, the V gene TRBV7-2; no definite D call. The CDR3: CASSSAPGEQYF. The CDR3 bases are TGTGCCAGCAGCTCCGCCCCCGGCGAGCAGTACTTC.